This TCR beta chain emerged from a study of T-cell reconstitution after alpha-beta-depleted transplantation in children. Deletions cut 0 bases from V and 9 bases from J, with 15 bases between. The CDR3 has 14 residues. The germline gives CDR1 DFQATT, CDR2 SNEGSKA (reference sequence). As it was prepared, the TCRbeta library received unique molecular identifiers. TCRdb itself ran the PCR reads through MiXCR, one entry per CDR3 protein. Here the sample spans 900,000 or so distinct CDR3 sequences, approximately 15% being singletons. Regarding the study as a whole: T cells produced anew were the main source of T-cell counts and diversity one year after transplant. Certain patients had high TCRbeta diversity at day 60, and it came from recipient T cells and thymic progenitors that survived. Expanded graft clones, several hundred of them, were reportedly the source of alpha-beta T cells about two months after transplant.

This clonotype has more than one count but fewer than ten. Its antigen is undetermined. This chain links TRBV20-1 with TRBJ2-1, with D hard to call. This TCR was sampled from a male patient younger than 18 who had a stem cell transplant for acute lymphoblastic leukemia, so the T cells may come from the graft donor. The sequences come from PBMCs, mostly from graft donor cells, collected 360 days after TCRalphabeta/CD19-depleted stem cell transplant. The CDR3 coding sequence is TGCAGTGCTAGAGACCCACAATGGACGACTGAGCAGTTCTTC. Encoded protein: CSARDPQWTTEQFF.